Listed below are T cell receptor beta chains from one sample, sequenced in a study of blood T cells in healthy people across ages. Each CDR3 protein is one row after TCRdb ran MiXCR on the 5' RACE reads. The sample shows some 700,000 distinct CDR3 sequences, about 40% of them seen only once. The sequenced sample was blood. All receptors come from a woman aged 60-75 years in good health. Both conserved end residues are part of each CDR3. A D gene is named only where the DNA matches it firmly. Not every row has a clone size; where given, it reads once, few, many or a size class.

TRBV29-1	TRBJ2-1	TRBD2	-	TGCAGCGTTGAGCTAGCGGGCCAAAGCTCCTACAATGAGCAGTTCTTC	CSVELAGQSSYNEQFF
TRBV14	TRBJ2-3	TRBD2	-	TGTGCCAGCAGCCAAGTGCCGGGAGGGGTAACAGATACGCAGTATTTT	CASSQVPGGVTDTQYF
TRBV6-5	TRBJ2-1	TRBD1	few	TGTGCCTCTAAGGATCCAGGGGGTCTGAATGAGCAGTTCTTC	CASKDPGGLNEQFF
TRBV7-2	TRBJ2-7	TRBD2	-	TGTGCCAGCCGGGTGGGGGGACTAGGCTACGAGCAGTACTTC	CASRVGGLGYEQYF
TRBV6-2/TRBV6-3	TRBJ2-1	-	few	TGTGCCAGCAGTTACTCGGCTAGCGCGAACTACAATGAGCAGTTCTTC	CASSYSASANYNEQFF
TRBV27	TRBJ2-7	-	once	TGTGCCAGCAGGGGGCGGGAACGGGAGCAGTACTTC	CASRGREREQYF
TRBV5-1	TRBJ1-2	-	once	TGCGCCAGCAGCCCGGCCGGCAGGGACCGGAACTATGGCTACACCTTC	CASSPAGRDRNYGYTF
TRBV27	TRBJ2-6	TRBD2	-	TGTGCCAGCGGGGGAGGGTCTGGGGCCAACGTCCTGACTTTC	CASGGGSGANVLTF
TRBV29-1	TRBJ2-7	-	-	TGCAGCACATCAGGGGTGGGGGGCCCCTCCTACGAGCAGTACTTC	CSTSGVGGPSYEQYF
TRBV12-3/TRBV12-4	TRBJ2-3	TRBD2	-	TGTGCCAGCAGTTTGATATGGGTCGGGGGGGCCGAGGATACGCAGTATTTT	CASSLIWVGGAEDTQYF
TRBV4-2	TRBJ1-1	-	few	TGTGCCAGCAGCCAACAACACAGGAACACTGAAGCTTTCTTT	CASSQQHRNTEAFF
TRBV15	TRBJ2-7	TRBD1	-	TGTGCCACCAGCAGGGGACAGATCTACGAGCAGTACTTC	CATSRGQIYEQYF
TRBV2	TRBJ2-2	TRBD2	-	TGTGCCAGCAGCTACGCCTTCTTAGCGGGGGGGAACACCGGGGAGCTGTTTTTT	CASSYAFLAGGNTGELFF
TRBV6-1	TRBJ2-2	-	few	TGTGCCAGCAGTGAATCAAGGGGGAACGGGGAGCTGTTTTTT	CASSESRGNGELFF
TRBV10-3	TRBJ2-4	-	few	TGTGCCATCTCTACCCCAGGGAACCAAAACATTCAGTACTTC	CAISTPGNQNIQYF
TRBV24-1	TRBJ2-1	-	few	TGTGCCACCAGTGGTCAGCTACCCAATGAGCAGTTCTTC	CATSGQLPNEQFF
TRBV21-1	TRBJ2-6	-	few	TGTGCCAGCAGCAAAGTTCCTATCGGCTATAGGGCCAACGTCCTGACTTTC	CASSKVPIGYRANVLTF
TRBV27	TRBJ2-1	TRBD2	-	TGTGCCAGCAGTTTTTTTGGATTCAGCGGGCGGGGGGGTTCCAATGAGCAGTTCTTC	CASSFFGFSGRGGSNEQFF
TRBV20-1	TRBJ2-1	-	few	TGCAGTGCGCCGGTGGGCGGGGTAAACAATGAGCAGTTCTTC	CSAPVGGVNNEQFF
TRBV15	TRBJ1-1	-	many	TGTGCCACCAGGATCAAGGCTGAAGCTTTCTTT	CATRIKAEAFF
TRBV20-1	TRBJ2-1	TRBD2	-	TGCAGTGCTAGTCAACTAGCGGGGAGCTCCTACAATGAGCAGTTCTTC	CSASQLAGSSYNEQFF
TRBV28	TRBJ1-5	-	few	TGTGCCAGCAGTTTACCCTTAAGACCGATCTATAGCAATCAGCCCCAGCATTTT	CASSLPLRPIYSNQPQHF
TRBV7-9	TRBJ2-7	TRBD1	-	TGTGCCAGCAGCATTACAGGGGCATACAATGAGCAGTACTTC	CASSITGAYNEQYF
TRBV12-3/TRBV12-4	TRBJ2-5	-	-	TGTGCCAGCAGTGGTTTAGGGTTAGAGACCCAGTACTTC	CASSGLGLETQYF
TRBV4-2	TRBJ1-6	TRBD1	-	TGTGCCAGCAGCCAAGATCTTGGGGCAGGGACAGAAAAGGACAATTCACCCCTCCACTTT	CASSQDLGAGTEKDNSPLHF
TRBV15	TRBJ1-5	-	few	TGTGCCACCAGCAGAGATGGGGGGAGGTCTCAGCCCCAGCATTTT	CATSRDGGRSQPQHF
TRBV5-5	TRBJ2-1	TRBD2	-	TGTGCCAGCAGCCAGGAAGGACACTCGGGGGGAAATGAGCAGTTCTTC	CASSQEGHSGGNEQFF
TRBV6-5	TRBJ2-7	-	once	TGTGCCAGCAGTGACTCAACAGGGATCTACGAGCAGTACTTC	CASSDSTGIYEQYF
TRBV20-1	TRBJ2-3	TRBD2	few	TGCAGTGCTCCGGGACTAGTGGGAGGCGGGGATACGCAGTATTTT	CSAPGLVGGGDTQYF
TRBV6-2/TRBV6-3	TRBJ2-1	TRBD2	few	TGTGCCAGCATACGGGAGGGAAGCTCCTACAATGAGCAGTTCTTC	CASIREGSSYNEQFF
TRBV4-1	TRBJ2-1	-	-	TGCGCCAGCAGCCAGACAGTTACCTATGAGCAGTTCTTC	CASSQTVTYEQFF
TRBV13	TRBJ2-3	-	-	TGTGCCAGCAGCTCTCAAGGGGGACTTTATACAGATACGCAGTATTTT	CASSSQGGLYTDTQYF
TRBV5-1	TRBJ2-4	-	-	TGCGCCAGCAGCTGGGAAGCCGTAGCCAAAAACATTCAGTACTTC	CASSWEAVAKNIQYF